Below, 20 T cell receptor beta chains from the same sample are listed, as sequenced in a study of blood T cell repertoires in COVID-19. Sequenced by immunoSEQ multiplex PCR; TCRdb stores in-frame clones only, minus some. The repertoire has 100,000 to 150,000 clones, over 75% of them found once; the top ten carry 27%. The sequencing sample was made of peripheral blood. Receptor source: a woman of 80 years or more with acute or convalescent COVID-19.

This clone was counted only a few times. The chain employs TRBV19 and TRBJ1-1, with D possibly matching TRBD1 (6 bases). The V and J ends lost 6 bases and 0 bases respectively, with 17 bases between them. Germline V gene data show CDR1 as LNHDA and CDR2 as SQIVND (reference sequence). The CDR3 covers 16 residues. The CDR3 here is CASSPDRLGMNTEAFF. CDR3 nucleotides: TGTGCCAGTAGCCCAGACAGGTTGGGGATGAACACTGAAGCTTTCTTT.

The chain links TRBV6-5 to TRBJ1-1; 10 nucleotides line up with TRBD1. The CDR3 extends over 14 amino acids. Germline-derived CDR1 and CDR2 are MNHEY and SVGAGI. Trimming cost V 4 bases and J 12 bases; bases outside gene matches: 11. The CDR3, as DNA: TGTGCCAGCAGTTTATATTCGGGACAGGGGTCCCCTTTCTTT. It yields the protein CASSLYSGQGSPFF.

The chain combines TRBV24-1 with TRBJ2-2; 14 nucleotides match TRBD2. V shed 7 bases and J 6 bases; nucleotides not matched to a gene: 0. Germline CDR1 and CDR2: KGHDR and SFDVKD. The CDR3 has 14 amino acids. The CDR3: CATRTSGGAGELFF. CDR3 nucleotides: TGTGCCACCAGGACTAGCGGGGGGGCCGGGGAGCTGTTTTTT.

In its sample, this clone was seen a few times. The CDR3 here is CASSLRTGIKAFF. CDR3 bases: TGTGCCAGCAGCCTCCGGACAGGCATCAAAGCTTTCTTT. V is TRBV5-6 and J is TRBJ1-1; 7 bases agree with TRBD1. This CDR3 comprises 13 residues. Germline assignment: CDR1 SGHDT and CDR2 YYEEEE. V lost 4 bases to trimming and J lost 9 bases; unmatched junction nucleotides: 9.

The chain carries TRBV5-4 and TRBJ2-1; possibly TRBD2 for D (8 bases). The germline V and J ends were trimmed by 5 bases and 3 bases, with 18 bases remaining between them. This CDR3 has 16 amino acids. Per the germline V gene, CDR1 is SGHNT and CDR2 is YYREEE (reference sequence). The CDR3 DNA follows: TGTGCCAGCAGTAAGGGGACAGCGGGGGACTACAATGAGCAGTTCTTC. Its translation: CASSKGTAGDYNEQFF.

This clone showed up just a few times. This chain uses TRBV19 with TRBJ1-2; unclear D gene. The germline V gene encodes CDR1 LNHDA and CDR2 SQIVND (reference sequence). V was shortened by 4 bases and J by 4 bases, with 10 bases between the two germline ends. CDR3 length: 13 amino acids. CDR3 in DNA: TGTGCCAGTAGTACGTCTTGGAGCTATGGCTACACCTTC. This encodes CASSTSWSYGYTF.

This clone was recorded once. The rearrangement uses TRBV18 and TRBJ1-1; TRBD1 agrees at 12 bases. Germline trimming cut 2 bases from V and 0 bases from J; bases unmatched to any gene: 13. Germline V lookup: CDR1 KGHSH, CDR2 LQKENI. The CDR3 loop spans 20 amino acids. CDR3 bases: TGTGCCAGCTCACCATCGGCCTCCGGGACAGGGGGCACCATGAACACTGAAGCTTTCTTT. This translates into CASSPSASGTGGTMNTEAFF. The entire variable domain, with the rest obtained from reference TRBV18 and TRBJ1-1, is as follows: NAGVMQNPRHLVRRRGQEARLRCSPMKGHSHVYWYRQLPEEGLKFMVYLQKENIIDESGMPKERFSAEFPKEGPSILRIQQVVRGDSAAYFCASSPSASGTGGTMNTEAFFGQGTRLTVV.

The chain links TRBV4-3 to TRBJ1-6, with 8 bases matching TRBD1. The J segment lost 12 bases and the V segment lost 0 bases, leaving 10 bases of the junction unmatched. The CDR3 loop spans 16 amino acids. Germline V CDR1 and CDR2: LGHNA, YSLEER. In nucleotides, the CDR3 is TGCGCCAGCAGCCAAGAGCATAACAGGGGGATACTACCCCTCCACTTT. Translating gives CASSQEHNRGILPLHF.

The chain couples TRBV28 to TRBJ2-3; TRBD2 matches at 9 bases. The germline gives CDR1 MDHEN, CDR2 SYDVKM. J lost 6 bases, V lost 2 bases, and 3 bases had no gene match. This CDR3 has 14 amino acids. The CDR3 sequence is CASSLAGGSDTQYF. In DNA, the CDR3 is TGTGCCAGCAGTTTAGCGGGGGGGTCCGATACGCAGTATTTT.

In regard to this clone: In the same sample, other DNA sequences code for this CDR3. The chain has TRBV5-1 and TRBJ1-2; maybe TRBD1 (6 bases). From germline, CDR1 is SGHRS and CDR2 YFSETQ. V lost 3 bases, J lost 0 bases, and 12 bases lay in between. The CDR3 covers 15 residues. CDR3 bases: TGCGCCAGCAGCTCCAGGGGAGCTCCTAACTATGGCTACACCTTC. Translated: CASSSRGAPNYGYTF.

This chain links TRBV7-9 with TRBJ1-2, with 10 bases that match TRBD1. Looked up from germline, CDR1 is SEHNR and CDR2 is FQNEAQ (reference sequence). This CDR3 region has 14 residues. Trimming at V came to 5 bases and at J to 9 bases, leaving 9 bases not matched to a gene. The CDR3 DNA is TGTGCCAGCAGCCTGGCGGACAGGGGGATAAGCTACACCTTC. The encoded protein is CASSLADRGISYTF.

The chain employs TRBV28 and TRBJ1-2, with 7 bases lining up with TRBD1. This CDR3 has 15 amino acids. CDR1 is MDHEN, CDR2 SYDVKM, per germline. The junction had 15 bases not matched to a gene; V was cut back by 7 bases and J by 7 bases. The CDR3, as DNA: TGTGCCAGCATATCCACAGGGGAAAGTCGGGTTGGCTACACCTTC. Translating it yields CASISTGESRVGYTF.

The DNA of the CDR3 is TGTGCCAGCTCACCACCCCGAGCGGGGGCGAACACTGAAGCTTTCTTT. This translates into CASSPPRAGANTEAFF. The V and J genes are TRBV18 and TRBJ1-1; D possibly corresponds to TRBD1 (6 bases). Germline V gene data show CDR1 as KGHSH and CDR2 as LQKENI. CDR3 length: 16 residues. V was pared by 0 bases and J by 1 base, with 12 bases between. The full variable domain, in which reference TRBV18 and TRBJ1-1 provide the parts outside the CDR3, is NAGVMQNPRHLVRRRGQEARLRCSPMKGHSHVYWYRQLPEEGLKFMVYLQKENIIDESGMPKERFSAEFPKEGPSILRIQQVVRGDSAAYFCASSPPRAGANTEAFFGQGTRLTVV.

The chain links TRBV24-1 to TRBJ2-5; no clear D. This CDR3 spans 12 amino acids. Germline V CDR1 and CDR2: KGHDR, SFDVKD. V lost 3 bases and J lost 5, with 6 bases in between. Written as DNA, the CDR3 is TGTGCCACCAGTGATCCACACGAGACCCAGTACTTC. Translating it yields CATSDPHETQYF.

This chain links TRBV7-2 with TRBJ1-2, with D possibly being TRBD1 (6 bases). Germline-derived CDR1 and CDR2 are SGHTA and FQGNSA. The V end lost 1 base, the J end lost 8 bases, and 11 bases lay between the germline ends. The CDR3 consists of 13 residues. The CDR3 reads CASSLDRVRGYTF. The CDR3 DNA is TGTGCCAGCAGCTTAGACAGGGTGAGGGGCTACACCTTC.

The chain uses TRBV6-6 and TRBJ1-1; D gene uncertain. The CDR3 contains 14 residues. V dropped 5 bases and J dropped 5 bases, with 15 bases sitting between them. Germline V gives CDR1 MNHNY, CDR2 SVGAGI (reference sequence). This CDR3 is CASSRPEMRTEAFF. DNA of the CDR3: TGTGCCAGCAGTAGACCGGAGATGAGGACTGAAGCTTTCTTT.

The chain carries TRBV27 and TRBJ1-5; 7 nucleotides line up with TRBD1. Germline V gene sequence: CDR1 MNHEY, CDR2 SMNVEV (reference sequence). The CDR3 spans 14 residues. V trimming: 2 bases; J trimming: 7 bases; junction bases outside the gene matches: 5. The CDR3 spells CASSLGQGGQPQHF. The CDR3 DNA reads as TGTGCCAGCAGTTTAGGCCAGGGGGGACAGCCCCAGCATTTT.

This clone has more than one count but fewer than ten. CDR3 protein: CASSQTGAYNSPLHF. The CDR3 nucleotides read TGTGCCAGCAGCCAAACGGGGGCCTATAATTCACCCCTCCACTTT. The chain combines TRBV9 with TRBJ1-6; weak D call: TRBD1 (5 bases). Deletions cut 4 bases from V and 2 bases from J, with 10 bases between. Germline lookup yields CDR1 SGDLS and CDR2 YYNGEE. The length of the CDR3 is 15 residues.

J is TRBJ1-2 and V is TRBV28; 12 bases map to TRBD1. Germline assignment: CDR1 MDHEN and CDR2 SYDVKM. The V and J ends lost 0 bases and 8 bases, in that order; junction bases with no gene match: 4. CDR3 length: 15 residues. This CDR3 reads CASSLWGQGAHGYTF. DNA of the CDR3: TGTGCCAGCAGTTTATGGGGACAGGGGGCGCACGGCTACACCTTC.

This chain links TRBV6-5 with TRBJ2-5, with 7 bases aligning to TRBD2. This CDR3 has 13 residues. Germline V lookup: CDR1 MNHEY, CDR2 SVGAGI. Trimming removed 11 bases from V and 1 base from J; junction bases left unmatched: 7. CDR3 region: CAGSWGGQETQYF. The DNA of the CDR3 is TGTGCCGGAAGTTGGGGGGGCCAAGAGACCCAGTACTTC.